One and the same sample provided the 9 T cell receptor beta chains below, sequenced in a study of cytomegalovirus exposure and HLA in healthy donors. PCR employed 60 Vbeta and 13 Jbeta primers. The assay was immunoSEQ multiplex PCR, and TCRdb's table has in-frame clones only and misses some. The repertoire holds more than 80,000 clones, roughly four fifths seen once, with 15% to 20% in the top ten. Source material: PBMCs. These receptors all come from a woman in her sixties or seventies in good health and CMV-seropositive.

The chain recombines TRBV19 with TRBJ2-7; D call uncertain. With 6 bases removed from V and 0 bases from J, the gap between germline ends came to 12 bases. The V gene's germline CDR1 is LNHDA and CDR2 SQIVND (reference sequence). This CDR3 comprises 14 residues. CDR3 sequence: CASSPTGFSYEQYF. CDR3 coding DNA: TGTGCCAGTAGCCCCACGGGTTTCTCCTACGAGCAGTACTTC.

This chain connects TRBV7-9 to TRBJ2-7; 9 bases match TRBD2. The V and J ends lost 2 bases and 5 bases, in that order; junction bases with no gene match: 7. CDR3 length: 15 amino acids. In germline, CDR1 is SEHNR, CDR2 FQNEAQ (reference sequence). As DNA, the CDR3 is TGTGCCAGCAGCTTACTGCTAGCGGGAACTGACGAGCAGTACTTC. Its translation: CASSLLLAGTDEQYF.

This clone was seen a few times. The gene calls are TRBV6-1 and TRBJ1-5, with D unresolved. Looked up from germline, CDR1 is MNHNS and CDR2 is SASEGT. Trimming stripped 7 bases from V and 11 bases from J, with 15 bases between. The CDR3 has 12 amino acids. Written as DNA, the CDR3 is TGTGCCAGCACCTCCCCTCTGCGGGCCCAGCATTTT. It codes for CASTSPLRAQHF.

The J gene is TRBJ2-2, the V gene TRBV14; D gene ambiguous. Trimming shortened V by 7 bases and J by 1 base, and 13 bases separated the two germline ends. CDR3 length: 15 residues. Germline V gene sequence: CDR1 SGHDN, CDR2 FVKESK. CDR3 region: CASTPSGQNTGELFF. The CDR3 region has the DNA TGTGCCAGCACCCCCTCTGGGCAGAACACCGGGGAGCTGTTTTTT.

The chain links TRBV28 to TRBJ2-7; 10 bases line up with TRBD1. Trimming cost V 5 bases and J 1 base; bases outside gene matches: 11. Germline values: CDR1 MDHEN, CDR2 SYDVKM. This CDR3 spans 17 amino acids. In nucleotides, the CDR3 is TGTGCCAGCAGTCCCCCCACCGGGACAGGGGTTTCCTACGAGCAGTACTTC. Amino acids: CASSPPTGTGVSYEQYF.

This chain connects TRBV27 to TRBJ1-1, with TRBD1 matching over 7 bases. The length of the CDR3 is 14 residues. V lost 4 bases, J lost 1 base, and 3 bases stayed unmatched. Looked up from germline, CDR1 is MNHEY and CDR2 is SMNVEV (reference sequence). The CDR3, as DNA: TGTGCCAGCAGTTCACAGGGGTGGAACACTGAAGCTTTCTTT. Encoded protein: CASSSQGWNTEAFF.

This clone has a single count. The CDR3 nucleotides read TGTGCCAGTAACCGGGGACTAGCTCATGAGCAGTTCTTC. Translation gives CASNRGLAHEQFF. The chain recombines TRBV19 with TRBJ2-1, with 9 bases aligning to TRBD2. Unmatched junction bases numbered 6, after V lost 7 bases and J lost 8 bases. The CDR3 has 13 amino acids. Germline V gene sequence: CDR1 LNHDA, CDR2 SQIVND (reference sequence).

V usage is TRBV19 and J usage is TRBJ2-1; 9 bases align to TRBD2. CDR1 LNHDA and CDR2 SQIVND come from the germline V gene (reference sequence). V shed 3 bases, J shed 9 bases, and the junction held 6 bases outside the gene matches. This CDR3 is built from 14 residues. Here the CDR3 reads CASSIPSGIGEQFF. Here the CDR3 DNA reads TGTGCCAGTAGTATTCCTAGCGGGATAGGTGAGCAGTTCTTC.

The chain carries TRBV4-2 and TRBJ2-7, with a possible D match to TRBD1 (6 bases). Trimming took off 0 bases at V and 6 bases at J, with 15 bases between the two ends. The CDR3 spans 15 residues. Germline V gene data show CDR1 as LGHNA and CDR2 as YNFKEQ. CDR3 residues: CASSQDMWGLGEQYF. DNA of the CDR3: TGTGCCAGCAGCCAAGATATGTGGGGGCTAGGCGAGCAGTACTTC.